This record concerns one T cell receptor beta chain sequence. This CDR3 is built from 13 residues. Trimming cost V 2 bases and J 10 bases; bases outside gene matches: 10. The germline V gene has CDR1 GTSNPN and CDR2 SVGIG (reference sequence). The data were taken from a study of identifying expanded T cells in peripheral blood. Profiling relied on immunoSEQ multiplex PCR, and the TCRdb table lists in-frame clones only, not all of them. This table has some 65,000 clones, about 83% appearing once. The sample was blood. The sequence came from a person aged 18-69 years in good health. The chain employs TRBV30 and TRBJ1-2; the match to TRBD1 covers 7 bases. The CDR3 nucleotides are TGTGCCTGGAGTAGGGACAGCCAGGGGATCTACACCTTC. As protein: CAWSRDSQGIYTF.